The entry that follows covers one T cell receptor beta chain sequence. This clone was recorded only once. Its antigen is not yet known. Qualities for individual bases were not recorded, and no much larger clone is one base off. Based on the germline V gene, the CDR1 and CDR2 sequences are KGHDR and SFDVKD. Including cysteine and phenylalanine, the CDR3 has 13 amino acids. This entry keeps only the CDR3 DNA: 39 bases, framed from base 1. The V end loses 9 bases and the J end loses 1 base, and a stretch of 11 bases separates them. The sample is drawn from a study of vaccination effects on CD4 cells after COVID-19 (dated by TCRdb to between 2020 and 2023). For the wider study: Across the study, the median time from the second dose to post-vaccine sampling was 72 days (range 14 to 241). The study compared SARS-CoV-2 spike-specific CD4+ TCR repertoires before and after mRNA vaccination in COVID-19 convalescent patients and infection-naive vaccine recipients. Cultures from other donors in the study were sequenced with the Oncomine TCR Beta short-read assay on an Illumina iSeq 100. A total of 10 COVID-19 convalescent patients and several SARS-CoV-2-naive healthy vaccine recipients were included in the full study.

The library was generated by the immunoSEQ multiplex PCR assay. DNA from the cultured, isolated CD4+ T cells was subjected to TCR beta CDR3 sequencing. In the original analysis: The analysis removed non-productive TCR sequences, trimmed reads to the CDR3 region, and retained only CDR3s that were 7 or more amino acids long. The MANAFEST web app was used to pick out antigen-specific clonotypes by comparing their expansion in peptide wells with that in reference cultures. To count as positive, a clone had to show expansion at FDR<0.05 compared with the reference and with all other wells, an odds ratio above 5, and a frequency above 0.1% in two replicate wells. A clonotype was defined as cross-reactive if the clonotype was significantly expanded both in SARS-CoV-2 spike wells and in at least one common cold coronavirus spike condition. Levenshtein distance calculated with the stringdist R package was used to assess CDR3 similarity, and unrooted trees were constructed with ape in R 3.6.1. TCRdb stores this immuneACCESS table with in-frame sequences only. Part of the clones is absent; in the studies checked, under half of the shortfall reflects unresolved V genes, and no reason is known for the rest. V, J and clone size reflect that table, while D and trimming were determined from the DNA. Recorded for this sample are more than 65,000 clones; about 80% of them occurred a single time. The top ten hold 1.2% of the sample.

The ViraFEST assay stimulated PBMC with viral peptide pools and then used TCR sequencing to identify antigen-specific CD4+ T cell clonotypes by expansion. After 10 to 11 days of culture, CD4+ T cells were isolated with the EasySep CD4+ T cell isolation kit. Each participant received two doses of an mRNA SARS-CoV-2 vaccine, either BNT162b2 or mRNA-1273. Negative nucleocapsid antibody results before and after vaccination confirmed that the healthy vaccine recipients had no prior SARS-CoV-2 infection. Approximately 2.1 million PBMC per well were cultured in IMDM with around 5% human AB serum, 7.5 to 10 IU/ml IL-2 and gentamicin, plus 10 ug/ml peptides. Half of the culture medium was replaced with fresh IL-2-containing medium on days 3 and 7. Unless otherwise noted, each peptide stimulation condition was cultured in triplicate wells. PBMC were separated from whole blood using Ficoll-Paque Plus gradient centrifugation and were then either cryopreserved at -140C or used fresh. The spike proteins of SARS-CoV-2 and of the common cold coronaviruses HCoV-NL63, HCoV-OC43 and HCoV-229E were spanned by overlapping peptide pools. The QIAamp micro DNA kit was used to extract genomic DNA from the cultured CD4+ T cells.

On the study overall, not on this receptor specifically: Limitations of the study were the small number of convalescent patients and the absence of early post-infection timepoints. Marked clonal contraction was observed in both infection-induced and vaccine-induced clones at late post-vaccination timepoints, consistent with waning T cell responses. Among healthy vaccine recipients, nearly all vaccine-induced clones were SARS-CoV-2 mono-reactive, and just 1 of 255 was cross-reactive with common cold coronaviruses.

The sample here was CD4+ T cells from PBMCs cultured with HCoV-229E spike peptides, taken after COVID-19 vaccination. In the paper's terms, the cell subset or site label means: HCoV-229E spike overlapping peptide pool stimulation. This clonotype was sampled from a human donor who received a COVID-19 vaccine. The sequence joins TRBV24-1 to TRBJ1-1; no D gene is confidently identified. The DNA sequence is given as TGTGCCACCCGTTGGAAAACGAACACTGAAGCTTTCTTT. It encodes CATRWKTNTEAFF.